The entry that follows covers one T cell receptor (beta chain) sequence. This sample is drawn from a study of blood T cell repertoires in COVID-19. Clinical history as reported by participants underpinned cohort assignment. Recovered status applied to Cohort 3 donors who had two consecutive negative PCRs. It also applied to those with clearance or with symptom resolution. Profiling relied on immunoSEQ multiplex PCR, and the TCRdb table lists in-frame clones only, not all of them. The table includes approximately 130,000 clones, 80% to 85% detected once. Germline CDR1 and CDR2: MNHEY and SVGAGI. The CDR3 length is 14 residues. J gave up 2 bases and V 6 bases, and 3 bases lay outside the gene matches.

The chain has TRBV6-5 and TRBJ1-3; 8 bases fit TRBD1. The TCR was taken from a man aged 25 to 45 who had recovered from COVID-19. Sequenced input: PBMCs or T cells enriched from blood (not recorded which). The CDR3 here is CASSPGGPGNTIYF. CDR3 DNA: TGTGCCAGCAGCCCAGGGGGCCCTGGAAACACCATATATTTT.